This T cell receptor beta chain was observed in a study of T cell responses to AZD1222 COVID-19 vaccine. For this clone: Its antigen is not identified.

Study-level findings and limits: The breadth and depth of Spike-specific TCRs increased once two AZD1222 doses had been given. Targets within unmutated variant regions were reportedly found for nearly half of spike-specific TCRs. Spike-spanning, vaccine-associated CD4 TCRs were dominant at 160-218 and 743-854.

This CDR3 has 12 residues. CDR1 is DFQATT and CDR2 is SNEGSKA in the germline V gene (reference sequence). The V gene lost 3 bases and the J gene lost 1 base, with 6 bases spanning the gap. Using immunoSEQ multiplex PCR, the repertoire was profiled, and TCRdb retains in-frame clones only, with some absent. Here the sample spans 160,000 or so clones, 87% being singletons. The origin of this receptor is an adult who received the AZD1222 COVID-19 vaccine. Sequenced here: peripheral blood, sampled 28 days after the second AZD1222 dose. V gene TRBV20-1 combines with J gene TRBJ1-2; D not certain. In nucleotides, the CDR3 is TGCAGTGCTAGTTCGGGTAACTATGGCTACACCTTC. Protein: CSASSGNYGYTF.